The present T cell receptor beta chain was sequenced within a study of immune evolution from preneoplasia to lung adenocarcinoma. Measured with immunoSEQ multiplex PCR; TCRdb has only the in-frame clones, and not every one. The repertoire has 6,500 to 9,000 clones, roughly 88% of them found once; the top ten carry less than 2.5%. Per the germline V gene, CDR1 is MNHNY and CDR2 is SVGAGI (reference sequence). V lost 6 bases to trimming and J lost 1 base, with 6 bases between them. The CDR3 spans 12 residues. J is TRBJ1-1 and V is TRBV6-6; D remains unclear. The TCR originated in a person aged 80 or over with lung adenocarcinoma. Sequencing was performed on FFPE minimally invasive lung adenocarcinoma tissue. CDR3 in amino acids: CASRRENTEAFF. The CDR3 nucleotides are TGTGCCAGCAGGCGAGAGAACACTGAAGCTTTCTTT.